The 2 T cell receptor beta chains listed next were all sequenced from one sample in a study of CD8+ T cells in alopecia areata. The sample's treatment: oral pan-JAK inhibitor, 5-10 mg twice daily. Following extraction, RNA underwent reverse transcription to cDNA, which served as the sequencing template. The protocol was immunoSEQ multiplex PCR, while the TCRdb copy is restricted to in-frame clones and leaves out a portion. The data show a few hundred thousand clones, with under 40% seen just once and around 0.48% held by the top ten. The sample here was CD4+ T cells sorted from blood, taken at roughly week 30, from a patient treated with tofacitinib. Receptors were obtained from a human donor with alopecia areata.

This clone was seen just once. This chain uses TRBV18 with TRBJ2-5, with 7 positions matching TRBD1. The CDR3 runs to 14 residues. V lost 2 bases to trimming and J lost 1 base; unmatched junction nucleotides: 1. Germline CDR1 is KGHSH and CDR2 is LQKENI. The CDR3 sequence is CASSPRDSQETQYF. The CDR3 coding sequence is TGTGCCAGCTCACCAAGGGACAGCCAAGAGACCCAGTACTTC.

This clone has just a few counts. This chain links TRBV29-1 with TRBJ1-2, with D unclear. Germline V gives CDR1 SQVTM, CDR2 ANQGSEA. V was trimmed by 4 bases and J by 2 bases, leaving 8 bases between them. CDR3 length equals 12 residues. CDR3 sequence (DNA): TGCAGCGTTGTGGAGTCGAACTATGGCTACACCTTC. It yields the protein CSVVESNYGYTF.